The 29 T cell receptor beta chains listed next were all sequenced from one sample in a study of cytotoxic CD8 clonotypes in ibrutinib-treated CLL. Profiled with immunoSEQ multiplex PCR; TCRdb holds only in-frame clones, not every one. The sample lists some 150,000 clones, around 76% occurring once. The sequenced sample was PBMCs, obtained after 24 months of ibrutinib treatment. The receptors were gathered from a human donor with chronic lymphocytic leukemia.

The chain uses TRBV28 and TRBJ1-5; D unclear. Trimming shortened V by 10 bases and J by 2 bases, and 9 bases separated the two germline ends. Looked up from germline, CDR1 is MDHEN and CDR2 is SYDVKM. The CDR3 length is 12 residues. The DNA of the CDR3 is TGTGCCACCCATAGGGGCAATCAGCCCCAGCATTTT. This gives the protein CATHRGNQPQHF.

This CDR3 is CASRDSGTDTQYF. CDR3 DNA sequence: TGTGCCAGCAGGGACTCAGGCACAGATACGCAGTATTTT. The chain recombines TRBV2 with TRBJ2-3, with a tentative D call TRBD2 (5 bases). V was trimmed by 6 bases and J by 1 base, leaving 8 bases between them. Per germline, CDR1 SNHLY and CDR2 FYNNEI. The CDR3 covers 13 residues.

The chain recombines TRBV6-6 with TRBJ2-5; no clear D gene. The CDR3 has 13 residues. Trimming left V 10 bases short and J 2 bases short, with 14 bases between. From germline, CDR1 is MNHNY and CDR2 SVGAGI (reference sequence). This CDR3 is CATALDTQETQYF. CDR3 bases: TGTGCCACCGCCTTAGACACGCAAGAGACCCAGTACTTC.

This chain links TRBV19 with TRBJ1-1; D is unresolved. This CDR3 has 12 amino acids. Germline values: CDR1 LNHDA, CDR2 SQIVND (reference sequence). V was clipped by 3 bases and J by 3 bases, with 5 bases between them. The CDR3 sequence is CASSMDYTEAFF. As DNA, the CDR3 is TGTGCCAGTAGTATGGACTACACTGAAGCTTTCTTT.

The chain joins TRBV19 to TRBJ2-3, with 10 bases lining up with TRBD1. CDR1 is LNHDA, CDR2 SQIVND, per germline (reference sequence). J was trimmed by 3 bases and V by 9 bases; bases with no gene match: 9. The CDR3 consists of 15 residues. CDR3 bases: TGTGCCAGCAGTCCGGGGACAGGGGTTACAGATACGCAGTATTTT. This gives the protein CASSPGTGVTDTQYF.

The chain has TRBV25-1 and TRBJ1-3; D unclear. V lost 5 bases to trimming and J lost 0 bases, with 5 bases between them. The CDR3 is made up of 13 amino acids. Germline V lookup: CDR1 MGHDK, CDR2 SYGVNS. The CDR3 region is CASSRYSGNTIYF. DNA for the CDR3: TGTGCCAGCAGTCGTTACTCTGGAAACACCATATATTTT.

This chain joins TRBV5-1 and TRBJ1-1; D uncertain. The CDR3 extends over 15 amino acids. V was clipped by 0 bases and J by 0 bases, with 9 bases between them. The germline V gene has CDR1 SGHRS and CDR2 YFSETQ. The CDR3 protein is CASSLGPGVNTEAFF. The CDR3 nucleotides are TGCGCCAGCAGCTTGGGGCCAGGAGTGAACACTGAAGCTTTCTTT.

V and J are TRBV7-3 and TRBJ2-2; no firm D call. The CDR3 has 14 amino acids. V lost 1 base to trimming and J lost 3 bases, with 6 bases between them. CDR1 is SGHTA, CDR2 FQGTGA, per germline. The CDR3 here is CASSLSPYTGELFF. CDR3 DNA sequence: TGTGCCAGCAGCTTAAGCCCATACACCGGGGAGCTGTTTTTT.

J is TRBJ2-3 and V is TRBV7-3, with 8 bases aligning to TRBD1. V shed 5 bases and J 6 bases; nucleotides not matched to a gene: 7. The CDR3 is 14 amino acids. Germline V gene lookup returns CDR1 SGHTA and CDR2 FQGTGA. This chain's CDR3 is CASSPYRGLDTQYF. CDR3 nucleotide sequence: TGTGCCAGCAGCCCCTACAGGGGGTTGGATACGCAGTATTTT. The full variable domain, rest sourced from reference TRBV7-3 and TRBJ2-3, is GAGVSQTPSNKVTEKGKYVELRCDPISGHTALYWYRQSLGQGPEFLIYFQGTGAADDSGLPNDRFFAVRPEGSVSTLKIQRTERGDSAVYLCASSPYRGLDTQYFGPGTRLTVL.

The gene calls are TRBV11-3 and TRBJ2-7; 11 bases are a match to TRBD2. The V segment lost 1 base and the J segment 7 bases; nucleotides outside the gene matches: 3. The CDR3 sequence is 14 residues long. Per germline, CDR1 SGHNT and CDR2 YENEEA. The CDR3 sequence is CASSLGTSGSEQYF. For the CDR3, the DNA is TGTGCCAGCAGCTTAGGTACTAGCGGGAGTGAGCAGTACTTC.

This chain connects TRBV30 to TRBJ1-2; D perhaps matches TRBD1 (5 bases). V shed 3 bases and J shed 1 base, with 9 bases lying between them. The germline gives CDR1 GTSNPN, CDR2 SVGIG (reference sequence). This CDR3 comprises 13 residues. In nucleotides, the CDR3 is TGTGCCTGGAGGGCAGGGAATAACTATGGCTACACCTTC. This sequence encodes CAWRAGNNYGYTF.

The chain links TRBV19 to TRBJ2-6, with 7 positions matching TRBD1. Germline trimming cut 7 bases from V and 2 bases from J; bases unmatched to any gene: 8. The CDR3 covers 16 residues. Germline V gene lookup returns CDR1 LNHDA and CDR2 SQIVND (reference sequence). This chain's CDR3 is CASTGGDRAGANVLTF. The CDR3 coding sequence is TGTGCCAGTACCGGCGGTGACAGGGCTGGGGCCAACGTCCTGACTTTC.

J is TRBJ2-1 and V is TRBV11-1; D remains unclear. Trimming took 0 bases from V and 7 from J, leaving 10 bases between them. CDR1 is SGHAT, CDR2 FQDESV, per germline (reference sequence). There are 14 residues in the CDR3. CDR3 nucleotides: TGTGCCAGCAGCTTAGCGGGATTTGGGAATGAGCAGTTCTTC. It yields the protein CASSLAGFGNEQFF.

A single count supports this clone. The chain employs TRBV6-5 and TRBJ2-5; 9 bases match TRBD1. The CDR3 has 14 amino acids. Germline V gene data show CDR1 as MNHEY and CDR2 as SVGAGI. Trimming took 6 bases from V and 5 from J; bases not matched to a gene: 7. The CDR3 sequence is CASSRQGGPETQYF. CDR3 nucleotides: TGTGCCAGCAGCAGACAGGGGGGTCCGGAGACCCAGTACTTC.

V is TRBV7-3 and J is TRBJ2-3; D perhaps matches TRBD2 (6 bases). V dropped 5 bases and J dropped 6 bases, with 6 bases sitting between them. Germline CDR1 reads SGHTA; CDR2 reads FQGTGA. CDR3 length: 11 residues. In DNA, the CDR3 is TGTGCCAGCAGCCGGGGGGATACGCAGTATTTT. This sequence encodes CASSRGDTQYF.

The CDR3 loop reads CAISERGAGYEQYF. DNA of the CDR3: TGTGCCATCAGTGAGCGGGGGGCGGGCTACGAGCAGTACTTC. The chain recombines TRBV10-3 with TRBJ2-7; maybe TRBD2 (7 bases). CDR3 length: 14 amino acids. The V end lost 2 bases, the J end lost 3 bases, and 11 bases lay between the germline ends. Germline V gene lookup returns CDR1 ENHRY and CDR2 SYGVKD.

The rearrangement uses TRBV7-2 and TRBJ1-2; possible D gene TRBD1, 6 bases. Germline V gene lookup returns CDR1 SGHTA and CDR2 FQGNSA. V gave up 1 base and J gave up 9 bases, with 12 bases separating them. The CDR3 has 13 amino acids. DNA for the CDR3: TGTGCCAGCAGCTTAGTATTGGACAGTAGCTACACCTTC. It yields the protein CASSLVLDSSYTF. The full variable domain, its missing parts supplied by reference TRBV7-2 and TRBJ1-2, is GAGVSQSPSNKVTEKGKDVELRCDPISGHTALYWYRQSLGQGLEFLIYFQGNSAPDKSGLPSDRFSAERTGGSVSTLTIQRTQQEDSAVYLCASSLVLDSSYTFGSGTRLTVV.

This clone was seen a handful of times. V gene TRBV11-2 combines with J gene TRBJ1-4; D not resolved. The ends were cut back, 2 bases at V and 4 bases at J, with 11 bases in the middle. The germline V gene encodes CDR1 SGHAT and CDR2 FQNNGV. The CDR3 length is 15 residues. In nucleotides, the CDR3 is TGTGCCAGCAGCTTAACGGCAGCCTATAATGAAAAACTGTTTTTT. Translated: CASSLTAAYNEKLFF.

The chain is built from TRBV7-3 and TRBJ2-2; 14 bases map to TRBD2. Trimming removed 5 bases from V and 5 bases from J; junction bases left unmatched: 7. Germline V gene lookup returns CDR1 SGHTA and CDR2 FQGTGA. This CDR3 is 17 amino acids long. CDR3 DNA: TGTGCCAGCAGCCCGGGACTAGCGGGAGAGGGGACCGGGGAGCTGTTTTTT. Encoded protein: CASSPGLAGEGTGELFF.

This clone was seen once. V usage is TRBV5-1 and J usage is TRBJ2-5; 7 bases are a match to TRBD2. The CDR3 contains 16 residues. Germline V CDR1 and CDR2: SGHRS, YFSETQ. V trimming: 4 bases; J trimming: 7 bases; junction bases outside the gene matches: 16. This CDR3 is CASSSISGPTSGTQYF. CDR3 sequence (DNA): TGCGCCAGCAGCAGTATTAGCGGGCCCACTTCCGGGACCCAGTACTTC.

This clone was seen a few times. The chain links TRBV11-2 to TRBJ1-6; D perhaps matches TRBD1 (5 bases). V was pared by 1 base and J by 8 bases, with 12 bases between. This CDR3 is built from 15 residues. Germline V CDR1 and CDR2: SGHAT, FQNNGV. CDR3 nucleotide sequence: TGTGCCAGCAGCTTAGCGGGCCCGGGGGATTCACCCCTCCACTTT. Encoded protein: CASSLAGPGDSPLHF.

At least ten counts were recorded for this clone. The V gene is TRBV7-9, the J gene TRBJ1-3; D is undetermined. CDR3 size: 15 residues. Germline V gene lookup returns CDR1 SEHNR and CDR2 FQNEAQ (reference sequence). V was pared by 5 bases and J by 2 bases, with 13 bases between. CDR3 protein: CASSPTEPPGNTIYF. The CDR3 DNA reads TGTGCCAGCAGCCCCACCGAGCCTCCTGGAAACACCATATATTTT.

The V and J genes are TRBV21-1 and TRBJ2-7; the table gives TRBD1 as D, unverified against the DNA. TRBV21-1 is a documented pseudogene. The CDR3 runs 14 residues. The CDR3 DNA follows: TGTGCCAGCAGCAAAGGAGGGACAGGCTACGAGCAGTACTTC. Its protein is CASSKGGTGYEQYF.

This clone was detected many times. DNA of the CDR3: TGTGCCAGCAGCCCACAGATCCCCTATGGCTACACCTTC. Translated: CASSPQIPYGYTF. V and J are TRBV7-2 and TRBJ1-2, with D hard to call. The CDR3 totals 13 residues. Germline V gives CDR1 SGHTA, CDR2 FQGNSA. V dropped 5 bases and J dropped 4 bases, with 11 bases sitting between them.

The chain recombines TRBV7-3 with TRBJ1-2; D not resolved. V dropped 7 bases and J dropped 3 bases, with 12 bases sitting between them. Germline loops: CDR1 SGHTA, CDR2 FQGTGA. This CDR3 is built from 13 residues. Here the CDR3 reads CASTKTPDYGYTF. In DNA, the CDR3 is TGTGCCAGCACCAAGACCCCAGACTATGGCTACACCTTC.

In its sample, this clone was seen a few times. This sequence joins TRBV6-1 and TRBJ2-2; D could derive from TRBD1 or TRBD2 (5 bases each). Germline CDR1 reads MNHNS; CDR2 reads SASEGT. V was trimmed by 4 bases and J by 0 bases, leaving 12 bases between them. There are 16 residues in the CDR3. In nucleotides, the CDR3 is TGTGCCAGCAGTGGTGGGGACGCCTCGAACACCGGGGAGCTGTTTTTT. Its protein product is CASSGGDASNTGELFF.

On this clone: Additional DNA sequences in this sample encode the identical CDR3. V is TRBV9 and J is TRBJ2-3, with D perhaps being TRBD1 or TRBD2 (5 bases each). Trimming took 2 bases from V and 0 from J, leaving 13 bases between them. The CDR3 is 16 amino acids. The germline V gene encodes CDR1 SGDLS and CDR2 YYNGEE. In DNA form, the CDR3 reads TGTGCCAGCAGCGTTCGGGGCGGTACTAGCACAGATACGCAGTATTTT. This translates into CASSVRGGTSTDTQYF.

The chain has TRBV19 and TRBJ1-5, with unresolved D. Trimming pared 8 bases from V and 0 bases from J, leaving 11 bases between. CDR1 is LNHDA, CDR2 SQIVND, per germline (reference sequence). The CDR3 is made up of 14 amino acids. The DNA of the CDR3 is TGTGCCAGTCTGCAACTAAATAGCAATCAGCCCCAGCATTTT. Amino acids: CASLQLNSNQPQHF.

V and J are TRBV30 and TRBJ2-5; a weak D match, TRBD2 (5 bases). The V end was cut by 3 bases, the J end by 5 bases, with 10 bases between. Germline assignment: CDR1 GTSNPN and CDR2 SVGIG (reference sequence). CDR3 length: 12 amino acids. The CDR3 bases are TGTGCCTGGAGCCAAACGGGGGAGACCCAGTACTTC. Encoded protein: CAWSQTGETQYF.